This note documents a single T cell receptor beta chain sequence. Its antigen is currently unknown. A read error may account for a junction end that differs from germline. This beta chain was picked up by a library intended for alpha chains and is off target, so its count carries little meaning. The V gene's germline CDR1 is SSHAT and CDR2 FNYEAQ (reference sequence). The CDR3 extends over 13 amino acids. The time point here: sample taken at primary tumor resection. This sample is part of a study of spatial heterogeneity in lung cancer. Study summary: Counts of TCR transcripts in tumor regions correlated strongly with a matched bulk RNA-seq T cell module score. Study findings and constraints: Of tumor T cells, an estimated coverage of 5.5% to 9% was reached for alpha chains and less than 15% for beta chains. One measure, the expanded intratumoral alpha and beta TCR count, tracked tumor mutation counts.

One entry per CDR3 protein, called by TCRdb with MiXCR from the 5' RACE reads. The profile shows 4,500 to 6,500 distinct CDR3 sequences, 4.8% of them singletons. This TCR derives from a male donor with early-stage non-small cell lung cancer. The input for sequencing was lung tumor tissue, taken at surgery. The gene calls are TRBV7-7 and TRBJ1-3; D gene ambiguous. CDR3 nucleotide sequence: TGTGCTAGCAGCTTGTCTGAGGGAAACACCATATATTTT. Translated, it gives CASSLSEGNTIYF.